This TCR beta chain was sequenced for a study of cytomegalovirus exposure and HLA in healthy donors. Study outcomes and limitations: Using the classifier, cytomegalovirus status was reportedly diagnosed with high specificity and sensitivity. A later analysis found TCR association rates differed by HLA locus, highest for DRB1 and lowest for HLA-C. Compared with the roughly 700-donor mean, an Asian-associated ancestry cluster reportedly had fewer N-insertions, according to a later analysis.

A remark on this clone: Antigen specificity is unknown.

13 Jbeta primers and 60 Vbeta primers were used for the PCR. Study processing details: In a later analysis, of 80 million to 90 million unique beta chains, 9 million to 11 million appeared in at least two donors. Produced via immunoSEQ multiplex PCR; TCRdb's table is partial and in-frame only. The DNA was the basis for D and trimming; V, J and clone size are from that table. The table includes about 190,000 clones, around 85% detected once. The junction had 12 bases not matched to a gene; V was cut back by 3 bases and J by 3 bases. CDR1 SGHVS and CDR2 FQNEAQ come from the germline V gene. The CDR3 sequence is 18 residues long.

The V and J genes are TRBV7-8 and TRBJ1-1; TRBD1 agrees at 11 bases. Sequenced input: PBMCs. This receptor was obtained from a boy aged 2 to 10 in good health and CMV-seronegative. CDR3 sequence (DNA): TGTGCCAGCAGCTTGCGGACAGGGGGCGCATCGTACGACACTGAAGCTTTCTTT. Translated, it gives CASSLRTGGASYDTEAFF.